A selection of T cell receptor beta chains follows, all from one sample in a study of response to subunit inactivated influenza vaccine. TCRdb re-called the RT-PCR reads through MiXCR, storing one row per CDR3 protein. Among about 540,000 distinct CDR3 sequences listed, roughly a quarter were seen once. This same sample was also part of a study on T cells expressing NK-cell markers.

The source was CD4+ T cells sorted from PBMCs, collected roughly 12 days after vaccination. These TCRs come from a man over 45 who received an inactivated influenza vaccine. Both conserved end residues are part of each CDR3. D genes are given only for firm matches. Where a row states a size, it is once, few, many or the class of an expanded clone; other rows omit it.

v_call,clone_size,d_call,j_call,cdr3_nt,cdr3_aa
TRBV12-3/TRBV12-4,-,-,TRBJ1-3,TGTGCCAGCAGACACCCCTCTGGAAACACCATATATTTT,CASRHPSGNTIYF
TRBV7-9,few,TRBD1,TRBJ2-7,TGTGCCAGCAGCTGGACAGGGGGAATTTACGAGCAGTACTTC,CASSWTGGIYEQYF
TRBV29-1,few,TRBD2,TRBJ2-5,TGCAGCGTTGAGGGGGGGTCAGCGGCGACCCAAGAGACCCAGTACTTC,CSVEGGSAATQETQYF
TRBV7-2,-,-,TRBJ2-3,TGTGCCAGCAGCTTCCGGCGGCCCAGCACAGATACGCAGTATTTT,CASSFRRPSTDTQYF
TRBV29-1,-,TRBD2,TRBJ2-1,TGCAGCATCAAGCGGGGGGGCTTGGGTGAGCAGTTCTTC,CSIKRGGLGEQFF
TRBV28,few,-,TRBJ1-5,TGTGCCAGCAGTGCGGGATTGTGGAATCAGCCCCAGCATTTT,CASSAGLWNQPQHF
TRBV27,few,TRBD2,TRBJ2-1,TGTGCCAGCAGCGAGTTGCGGGGGGGTGGGCATGAGCAGTTCTTC,CASSELRGGGHEQFF
TRBV25-1,-,-,TRBJ2-5,TGTGCCAGCAGTAGTAACAGTGGGGTTGAGACCCAGTACTTC,CASSSNSGVETQYF
TRBV2,-,TRBD1,TRBJ2-2,TGTGCCAGCAGCCAAAACAGGGGTTGGGAGCTGTTTTTT,CASSQNRGWELFF
TRBV5-1,-,TRBD1,TRBJ2-3,TGCGCCAGTGGGCCCATGGGACAGGGAAGAGATACGCAGTATTTT,CASGPMGQGRDTQYF
TRBV28,-,-,TRBJ2-1,TGTGCCAGCAGTTTCGGGGGTATGGGGTGGGTTGAGCAGTTCTTC,CASSFGGMGWVEQFF
TRBV20-1,few,-,TRBJ2-7,TGCAGTGCTAGTCTGAGGGGTATAGGGTACGAGCAGTACTTC,CSASLRGIGYEQYF
TRBV11-2,-,TRBD2,TRBJ2-5,TGTGCCAGCAGCATCGGGACTAGCGGGGAAAAAGAGACCCAGTACTTC,CASSIGTSGEKETQYF
TRBV15,-,TRBD2,TRBJ2-5,TGTGCCACCCAGGGAGGGGCAGGCTCGGGGGAGACCCAGTACTTC,CATQGGAGSGETQYF
TRBV10-3,few,-,TRBJ2-2,TGTGCCATCAGTGAGTCATTAAGGGTGAACACCGGGGAGCTGTTTTTT,CAISESLRVNTGELFF
TRBV18,-,-,TRBJ2-4,TGTGCCAGCTCACCGGATTACAGGGTCGGCAAAAACATTCAGTACTTC,CASSPDYRVGKNIQYF
TRBV5-4,few,TRBD2,TRBJ2-1,TGTGCCAGCAGCGAAGGACTAGCGGAGGACAATGAGCAGTTCTTC,CASSEGLAEDNEQFF
TRBV4-2,few,TRBD2,TRBJ2-1,TGTGCCAGCAGCCAAACCCCAGGCGGGAGGGTCGATGAGCAGTTCTTC,CASSQTPGGRVDEQFF
TRBV7-9,few,-,TRBJ1-5,TGTGCCAGCAGTTATTCACAGGGAGTTGGAAATCAGCCCCAGCATTTT,CASSYSQGVGNQPQHF
TRBV20-1,few,-,TRBJ2-7,TGCAGTGCTAGAGAGGGAAACACTTGGTACGAGCAGTACTTC,CSAREGNTWYEQYF